The 22 T cell receptor beta chains in this list originate from one sample, sequenced in a study of cytomegalovirus exposure and HLA in healthy donors. PCR amplification relied on 60 Vbeta primers (plus 13 Jbeta primers). Sequenced by immunoSEQ multiplex PCR; TCRdb stores in-frame clones only, minus some. The table shows over 150,000 clones, with approximately 73% occurring only once. The sample consisted of PBMCs. Every receptor here comes from a woman in her late teens or twenties in good health and CMV-seropositive.

The gene calls are TRBV5-1 and TRBJ2-2; 11 positions agree with TRBD1. The germline CDR1 and CDR2 sequences are SGHRS and YFSETQ. The CDR3 is 18 residues long. V shed 4 bases, J shed 6 bases, and the junction held 14 bases outside the gene matches. The CDR3 DNA reads TGCGCCAGCAGCCCCCTACCACCGGGACAGGGGGATTCCGGGGAGCTGTTTTTT. As protein: CASSPLPPGQGDSGELFF.

V and J are TRBV18 and TRBJ2-2; D possibly corresponds to TRBD1 (6 bases). V gave up 3 bases and J gave up 1 base, with 9 bases separating them. The germline gives CDR1 KGHSH, CDR2 LQKENI. The CDR3 sequence is 15 residues long. CDR3 coding DNA: TGTGCCAGCTCACCCCAGGACAGGAACACCGGGGAGCTGTTTTTT. Translation: CASSPQDRNTGELFF. Filled out from reference TRBV18 and TRBJ2-2, the complete variable domain reads NAGVMQNPRHLVRRRGQEARLRCSPMKGHSHVYWYRQLPEEGLKFMVYLQKENIIDESGMPKERFSAEFPKEGPSILRIQQVVRGDSAAYFCASSPQDRNTGELFFGEGSRLTVL.

The rearrangement uses TRBV7-9 and TRBJ1-1; 9 nucleotides match TRBD1. The junction had 8 bases not matched to a gene; V was cut back by 5 bases and J by 1 base. The CDR3 covers 16 residues. CDR1 and CDR2 (germline): SEHNR, FQNEAQ (reference sequence). Here the CDR3 reads CASSRTGASKNTEAFF. DNA of the CDR3: TGTGCCAGCAGCCGGACAGGGGCGAGCAAGAACACTGAAGCTTTCTTT. The full variable domain, in which reference TRBV7-9 and TRBJ1-1 provide the parts outside the CDR3, is DTGVSQNPRHKITKRGQNVTFRCDPISEHNRLYWYRQTLGQGPEFLTYFQNEAQLEKSRLLSDRFSAERPKGSFSTLEIQRTEQGDSAMYLCASSRTGASKNTEAFFGQGTRLTVV.

The chain joins TRBV2 to TRBJ1-5, with TRBD1 identical over 8 bases. Germline CDR1 is SNHLY and CDR2 is FYNNEI. CDR3 length: 17 amino acids. With V trimmed by 4 bases and J by 1 base, 9 bases remained unmatched. CDR3 amino acids: CASSGIQGGGSNQPQHF. In nucleotides, the CDR3 is TGTGCCAGCAGTGGTATACAGGGGGGTGGGAGCAATCAGCCCCAGCATTTT.

This chain joins TRBV2 and TRBJ2-2, with D unresolved. Germline CDR1 SNHLY, CDR2 FYNNEI. This CDR3 comprises 16 residues. Trimming pared 3 bases from V and 0 bases from J, leaving 11 bases between. The CDR3 here is CASSDAQDPNTGELFF. CDR3 DNA sequence: TGTGCCAGCAGTGATGCTCAGGATCCGAACACCGGGGAGCTGTTTTTT.

The CDR3 reads CASSMRDSNYGYTF. The DNA of the CDR3 is TGTGCCAGTAGTATGAGGGACAGTAACTATGGCTACACCTTC. The chain combines TRBV19 with TRBJ1-2; 7 positions agree with TRBD1. V lost 3 bases and J lost 1; bases outside the gene matches: 2. The germline gives CDR1 LNHDA, CDR2 SQIVND (reference sequence). This CDR3 contains 14 residues.

The chain employs TRBV7-9 and TRBJ1-6, with D possibly matching TRBD1 (5 bases). There are 17 residues in the CDR3. Germline-derived CDR1 and CDR2 are SEHNR and FQNEAQ (reference sequence). Trimming left V 3 bases short and J 5 bases short, with 17 bases between. The CDR3 loop is CASSFKTGDSNNSPLHF. CDR3 in DNA: TGTGCCAGCAGCTTTAAGACCGGGGACTCAAATAATTCACCCCTCCACTTT.

The V call is TRBV5-6, the J call TRBJ2-1, with 8 bases matching TRBD1. The V gene end was trimmed by 6 bases and the J gene end by 1 base; junction bases not matched to a gene: 9. The CDR3 contains 16 residues. The germline V gene encodes CDR1 SGHDT and CDR2 YYEEEE. The CDR3 nucleotides are TGTGCCAGCATCCCACAAGGACAGGGTTCCTACAATGAGCAGTTCTTC. It is translated as CASIPQGQGSYNEQFF.

The CDR3 nucleotides read TGTGCCAGTACCTCTACCCCAGGCAGTTACGAGCAGTACTTC. The encoded protein is CASTSTPGSYEQYF. The gene calls are TRBV19 and TRBJ2-7; D uncertain. The V gene lost 7 bases and the J gene lost 4 bases, with 17 bases spanning the gap. The germline CDR1 and CDR2 sequences are LNHDA and SQIVND (reference sequence). The CDR3 loop spans 14 amino acids.

The chain has TRBV19 and TRBJ1-1; D unresolved. The CDR3 covers 15 residues. V was trimmed by 2 bases and J by 4 bases, leaving 14 bases between them. From germline, CDR1 is LNHDA and CDR2 SQIVND (reference sequence). CDR3 coding DNA: TGTGCCAGTAGTATAAGTCTTCTACTCGGCACTGAAGCTTTCTTT. It translates to CASSISLLLGTEAFF.

The CDR3 loop reads CASSLRGTNEKLFF. CDR3 nucleotides: TGTGCCAGCAGTCTTAGGGGAACTAATGAAAAACTGTTTTTT. The chain links TRBV6-6 to TRBJ1-4, with D maybe TRBD1 (5 bases). V shed 5 bases and J shed 1 base, with 8 bases lying between them. This CDR3 is 14 amino acids long. Germline CDR1 reads MNHNY; CDR2 reads SVGAGI (reference sequence).

Note on this clone: This sample also contains other DNA sequences that code for the same CDR3. The chain joins TRBV4-3 to TRBJ2-7, with TRBD1 matching 11 bases. This CDR3 spans 15 amino acids. V lost 3 bases, J lost 2 bases, and 3 bases stayed unmatched. CDR1 LGHNA and CDR2 YSLEER come from the germline V gene. CDR3: CASSQGQGETYEQYF. DNA of the CDR3: TGCGCCAGCAGCCAGGGACAGGGGGAGACCTACGAGCAGTACTTC.

The chain is built from TRBV7-8 and TRBJ1-2, with TRBD1 matching 7 bases. V dropped 7 bases and J dropped 8; count of bases not matched to a gene: 22. Looked up from germline, CDR1 is SGHVS and CDR2 is FQNEAQ. This CDR3 region has 17 residues. The CDR3 region has the DNA TGTGCCAGCACCAGGGGGGATTCCGACGCCGCCAAGGGAGGCTACACCTTC. This sequence encodes CASTRGDSDAAKGGYTF.

This clone was recorded a few times. The chain recombines TRBV2 with TRBJ1-2; 9 bases align to TRBD1. This CDR3 comprises 14 residues. Germline V gene lookup returns CDR1 SNHLY and CDR2 FYNNEI. With V trimmed by 7 bases and J by 3 bases, 6 bases remained unmatched. CDR3 amino acids: CASTLQGADYGYTF. DNA of the CDR3: TGTGCCAGCACCCTACAGGGGGCCGACTATGGCTACACCTTC.

J is TRBJ1-2 and V is TRBV2; D remains unclear. V was shortened by 4 bases and J by 6 bases, with 21 bases between the two germline ends. The germline V gene has CDR1 SNHLY and CDR2 FYNNEI. This CDR3 is built from 16 residues. The CDR3 coding sequence is TGTGCCAGCAGTGTGCTTCGAACAGCTCCTTCACATGGCTACACCTTC. Translation: CASSVLRTAPSHGYTF.

V usage is TRBV15 and J usage is TRBJ1-5, with TRBD1 as a possible D gene (6 bases). The V gene's germline CDR1 is LNHNV and CDR2 YYDKDF (reference sequence). The CDR3 covers 16 residues. Trimming shortened V by 2 bases and J by 5 bases, and 16 bases separated the two germline ends. The CDR3 nucleotides read TGTGCCACCAGCAGAAAGAGGGGGAATCTTGATCAGCCCCAGCATTTT. It translates to CATSRKRGNLDQPQHF. Based on the CDR3 plus reference TRBV15 and TRBJ1-5, the full variable domain is DAMVIQNPRYQVTQFGKPVTLSCSQTLNHNVMYWYQQKSSQAPKLLFHYYDKDFNNEADTPDNFQSRRPNTSFCFLDIRSPGLGDTAMYLCATSRKRGNLDQPQHFGDGTRLSIL.

The V and J genes are TRBV2 and TRBJ1-4, with D unresolved. With 5 bases removed from V and 0 bases from J, the gap between germline ends came to 10 bases. Germline CDR1 is SNHLY and CDR2 is FYNNEI. The CDR3 has 15 amino acids. CDR3 protein: CASSRSTATNEKLFF. As DNA, the CDR3 is TGTGCCAGCAGTAGATCCACGGCAACTAATGAAAAACTGTTTTTT.

The gene calls are TRBV5-1 and TRBJ1-4; possible D gene TRBD1, 6 bases. The CDR3 is 18 amino acids. CDR1 is SGHRS, CDR2 YFSETQ, per germline. Trimming took off 4 bases at V and 3 bases at J, with 22 bases between the two ends. This CDR3 is CASSRSPQTAGANEKLFF. CDR3 coding DNA: TGCGCCAGCAGCAGGTCTCCCCAGACAGCAGGGGCTAATGAAAAACTGTTTTTT.

The V call is TRBV7-9, the J call TRBJ2-1; TRBD1 matches at 9 bases. The CDR3 extends over 15 amino acids. Germline V gene sequence: CDR1 SEHNR, CDR2 FQNEAQ (reference sequence). The V segment lost 5 bases and the J segment 9 bases; nucleotides outside the gene matches: 11. The CDR3 loop reads CASSHRRDREGEQFF. In DNA, the CDR3 is TGTGCCAGCAGCCATCGCCGGGACAGGGAAGGTGAGCAGTTCTTC.

The chain joins TRBV7-3 to TRBJ2-3, with 8 positions matching TRBD2. Germline assignment: CDR1 SGHTA and CDR2 FQGTGA. CDR3 length equals 12 residues. CDR3 sequence reads: CAHRGGLDTQYF. Here the CDR3 DNA reads TGTGCGCATCGGGGGGGGTTAGATACGCAGTATTTT.

A few counts support this clone. This chain connects TRBV18 to TRBJ2-3; D call uncertain. There are 14 residues in the CDR3. Germline lookup yields CDR1 KGHSH and CDR2 LQKENI. The V end was cut by 2 bases, the J end by 1 base, with 7 bases between. CDR3 sequence reads: CASSPGLGTDTQYF. The CDR3 nucleotides are TGTGCCAGCTCACCAGGGCTGGGCACAGATACGCAGTATTTT.

The chain links TRBV9 to TRBJ2-3; D might be TRBD2 (5 bases). This CDR3 has 14 residues. The V end lost 2 bases, the J end lost 2 bases, and 9 bases lay between the germline ends. CDR1 and CDR2 (germline): SGDLS, YYNGEE. This chain's CDR3 is CASSVARVTDTQYF. Written as DNA, the CDR3 is TGTGCCAGCAGCGTCGCGAGGGTCACAGATACGCAGTATTTT.